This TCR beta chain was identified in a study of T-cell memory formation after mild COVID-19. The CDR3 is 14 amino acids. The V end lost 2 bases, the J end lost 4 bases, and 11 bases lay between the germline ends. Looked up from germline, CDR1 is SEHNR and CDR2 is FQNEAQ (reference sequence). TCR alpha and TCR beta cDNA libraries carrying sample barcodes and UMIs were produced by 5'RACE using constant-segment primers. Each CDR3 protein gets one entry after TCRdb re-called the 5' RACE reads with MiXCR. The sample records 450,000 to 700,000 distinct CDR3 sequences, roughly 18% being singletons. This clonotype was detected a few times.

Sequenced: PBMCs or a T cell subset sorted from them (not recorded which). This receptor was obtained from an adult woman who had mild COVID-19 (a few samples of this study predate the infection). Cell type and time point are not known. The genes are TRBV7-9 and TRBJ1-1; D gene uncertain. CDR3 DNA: TGTGCCAGCAGCTTAAACTCGGACCTCACTGAAGCTTTCTTT. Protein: CASSLNSDLTEAFF.